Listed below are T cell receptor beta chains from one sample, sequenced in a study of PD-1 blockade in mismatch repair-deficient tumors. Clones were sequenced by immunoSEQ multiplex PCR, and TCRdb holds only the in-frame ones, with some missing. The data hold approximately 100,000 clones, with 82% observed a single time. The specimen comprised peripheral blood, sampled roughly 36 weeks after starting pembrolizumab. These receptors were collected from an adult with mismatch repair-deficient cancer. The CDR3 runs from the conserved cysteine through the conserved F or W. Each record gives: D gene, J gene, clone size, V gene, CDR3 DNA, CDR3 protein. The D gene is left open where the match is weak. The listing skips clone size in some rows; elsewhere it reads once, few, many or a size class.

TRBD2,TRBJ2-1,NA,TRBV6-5,TGTGCCAGCAGTTCCCCCGGGACTAGCGGGACCAATGAGCAGTTCTTC,CASSSPGTSGTNEQFF
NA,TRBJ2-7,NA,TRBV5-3,TGTGCCAGCAGCTTAGTTTCTGGGGCGGGCGAGCAGTACTTC,CASSLVSGAGEQYF
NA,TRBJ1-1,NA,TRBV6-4,TGTGCCAGCAGCTCTGCGAACAATGGAAAAACTGAAGCTTTCTTT,CASSSANNGKTEAFF
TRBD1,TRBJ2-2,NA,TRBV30,TGTGCCTGGACTGGACAGGGGGCTACCGGGGAGCTGTTTTTT,CAWTGQGATGELFF
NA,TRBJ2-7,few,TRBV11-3,TGTGCCAGCAGCTTAGAATGGGACCGTCGGTTATTCGGCTACGAGCAGTACTTC,CASSLEWDRRLFGYEQYF
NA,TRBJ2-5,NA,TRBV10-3,TGTGCCATCAGTGAGGTGGGAGAAGAGACCCAGTACTTC,CAISEVGEETQYF
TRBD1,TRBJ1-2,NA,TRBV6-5,TGTGCCAGCAGTTACTACGGGACAGGGGGAGCCCATGGCTACACCTTC,CASSYYGTGGAHGYTF
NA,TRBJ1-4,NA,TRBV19,TGTGCCAGTAGTCCCGGGACTTCGGGGGCAACTAATGAAAAACTGTTTTTT,CASSPGTSGATNEKLFF
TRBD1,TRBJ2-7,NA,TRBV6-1,TGTGCCAGCACCGAATCTTGGACAGGGATCCACGAGCAGTACTTC,CASTESWTGIHEQYF
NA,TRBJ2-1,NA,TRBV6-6,TGTGCCAGTAGGTTCAATGAGCAGTTCTTC,CASRFNEQFF
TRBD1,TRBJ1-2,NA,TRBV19,TGTGCCAGTAGTAACAGGGGGCCTGGCTACACCTTC,CASSNRGPGYTF
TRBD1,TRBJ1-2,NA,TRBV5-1,TGCGCCAGCAGCTCCCAGACAGGGGATGGCTACACCTTC,CASSSQTGDGYTF
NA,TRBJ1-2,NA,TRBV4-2,TGTGCCAGCAGCCAAGACGGGGGCGACTATGGCTACACCTTC,CASSQDGGDYGYTF
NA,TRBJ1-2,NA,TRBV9,TGTGCCAGCAGCGCCCGAGGGAGAAATGGCTACACCTTC,CASSARGRNGYTF
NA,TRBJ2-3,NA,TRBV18,TGTGCCAGCTCACCGAGACAGCCGAGCACAGATACGCAGTATTTT,CASSPRQPSTDTQYF
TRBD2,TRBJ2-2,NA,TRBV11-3,TGTGCCAGCAGCTCCAGCGGGGGGAACACCGGGGAGCTGTTTTTT,CASSSSGGNTGELFF
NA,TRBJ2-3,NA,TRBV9,TGTGCCAGCAGCGTAGTAGGAGTAGACACAGATACGCAGTATTTT,CASSVVGVDTDTQYF
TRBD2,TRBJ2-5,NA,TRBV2,TGTGCCAGCAAGGCTAGCGGGACCCAGACCCAGTACTTC,CASKASGTQTQYF
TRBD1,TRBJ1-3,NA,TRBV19,TGTGCCAGCCTGGACAGGGGAAACACCATATATTTT,CASLDRGNTIYF
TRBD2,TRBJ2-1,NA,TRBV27,TGTGCCAGCAGTTTATCTCCCGGGACTAGCGCCTCCACGGTCCACTACAATGAGCAGTTCTTC,CASSLSPGTSASTVHYNEQFF
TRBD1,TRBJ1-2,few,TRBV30,TGTGCCTGGAGTTCCGGGACAGGAGGCTACACCTTC,CAWSSGTGGYTF
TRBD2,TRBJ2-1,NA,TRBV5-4,TGTGCCAGCAGCTTAGCGGGAGGGGGAGGGAATGAGCAGTTCTTC,CASSLAGGGGNEQFF
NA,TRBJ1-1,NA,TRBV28,TGTGCCAGCAGTCCTAGGGGACGGACGAACACTGAAGCTTTCTTT,CASSPRGRTNTEAFF
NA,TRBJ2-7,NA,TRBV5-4,TGTGCCAGCAGCTTTGGGCTAGCGCTCTCCTACGAGCAGTACTTC,CASSFGLALSYEQYF
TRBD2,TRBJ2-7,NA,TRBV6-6,TGTGCCAGCAGTTACTCAGCGGGAAATCCCTACGAGCAGTACTTC,CASSYSAGNPYEQYF
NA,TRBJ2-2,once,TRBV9,TGTGCCAGCAGCGTAGTTGGAATAAGGGACGACACCGGGGAGCTGTTTTTT,CASSVVGIRDDTGELFF
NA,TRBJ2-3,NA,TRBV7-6,TGTGCCAGCAGCCAGGGGGGAGCACACACAGATACGCAGTATTTT,CASSQGGAHTDTQYF
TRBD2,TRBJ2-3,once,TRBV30,TGTGCCTGGAGTGTAAGACTAGCGGGAGACGGGGGTACGCAGTATTTT,CAWSVRLAGDGGTQYF
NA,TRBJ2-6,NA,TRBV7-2,TGTGCCAGCAGCCATAACTCTGGGGCCAACGTCCTGACTTTC,CASSHNSGANVLTF
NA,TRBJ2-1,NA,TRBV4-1,TGCGCCAGCAGCCAGACCTCGGCGATGGGGGGCTCCTACAATGAGCAGTTCTTC,CASSQTSAMGGSYNEQFF
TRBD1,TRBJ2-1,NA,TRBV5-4,TGTGCCAGCAGCCGCGGGACAGGGGAATACAATGAGCAGTTCTTC,CASSRGTGEYNEQFF
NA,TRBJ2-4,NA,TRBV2,TGTGCCAGCAGCCCCGGGATTGCGGGAAGTGGGAACATTCAGTACTTC,CASSPGIAGSGNIQYF
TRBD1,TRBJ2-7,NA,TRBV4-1,TGCGCCAGCAGCCAGGAAGCCGGGACAGGGACCTCCGAGCAGTACTTC,CASSQEAGTGTSEQYF
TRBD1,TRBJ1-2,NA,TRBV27,TGTGCCAGCAGTTTATCATCCCAGGGGGACGGCTACACCTTC,CASSLSSQGDGYTF
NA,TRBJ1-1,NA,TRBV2,TGTGCCAGCAGGCTGACCATTGAAGCTTTCTTT,CASRLTIEAFF
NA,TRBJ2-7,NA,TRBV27,TGTGCCAGCAGTCCTCTGCTAGCGCGCTCCTACGAGCAGTACTTC,CASSPLLARSYEQYF
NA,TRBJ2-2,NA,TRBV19,TGTGCCAGTAGTCTGGGGTGGACCGGGGAGCTGTTTTTT,CASSLGWTGELFF
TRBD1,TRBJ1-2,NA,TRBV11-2,TGTGCCAGCAGCTTAACCGGGACAGGGCTATATGGCTACACCTTC,CASSLTGTGLYGYTF
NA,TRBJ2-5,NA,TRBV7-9,TGTGCCAGCAGCCCCCGGGGGCGAGAGTACCAAGAGACCCAGTACTTC,CASSPRGREYQETQYF
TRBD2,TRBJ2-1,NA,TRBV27,TGTGCCAGCAGTTTAACGGGAGGAATAAATGAGCAGTTCTTC,CASSLTGGINEQFF
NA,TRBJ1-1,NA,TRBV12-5,TGTGCTAGTGGTCCACGGGAATCGGGCACTGAAGCTTTCTTT,CASGPRESGTEAFF
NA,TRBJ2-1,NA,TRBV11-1,TGTGCCAGCAGCCTTAGCGGAGTCGGGCAGTTCTTC,CASSLSGVGQFF
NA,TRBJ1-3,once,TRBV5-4,TGTGCCAGCAGCTTGAGCAGCTCTGGAAACACCATATATTTT,CASSLSSSGNTIYF
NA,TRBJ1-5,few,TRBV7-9,TGTGCCAGCAGCCCCCCAGGGAGCAATCAGCCCCAGCATTTT,CASSPPGSNQPQHF
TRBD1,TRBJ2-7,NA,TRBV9,TGTGCCAGCAGCACTAGGGACAGGGCCTACGAGCAGTACTTC,CASSTRDRAYEQYF
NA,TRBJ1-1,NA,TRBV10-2,TGCGCCAGCAGTGATACGCAGAAGAACACTGAAGCTTTCTTT,CASSDTQKNTEAFF
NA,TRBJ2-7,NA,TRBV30,TGTGCCTGGAGTGTACTCCTAGGGGCTGGCCACGAGCAGTACTTC,CAWSVLLGAGHEQYF
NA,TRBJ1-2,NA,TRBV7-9,TGTGCCAGCAGCTCGGGGGTAGTAGGGGGCTACACCTTC,CASSSGVVGGYTF
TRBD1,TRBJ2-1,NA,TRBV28,TGTGCCAGCAGTTCGGACAGGCCCTACAATGAGCAGTTCTTC,CASSSDRPYNEQFF
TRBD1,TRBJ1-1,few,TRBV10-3,TGTGCCATCAGTGGGACAGGGTCCACTGAAGCTTTCTTT,CAISGTGSTEAFF
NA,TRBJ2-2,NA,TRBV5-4,TGTGCCAGCAGCTTGTTACCTGCCGGGGAGCTGTTTTTT,CASSLLPAGELFF
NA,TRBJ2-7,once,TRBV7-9,TGTGCCAGCAGACCGGACGGCTCCTACGAGCAGTACTTC,CASRPDGSYEQYF
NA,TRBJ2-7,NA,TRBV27,TGTGCCAGCAGTCCCCGGACACCCTCCTACGAGCAGTACTTC,CASSPRTPSYEQYF
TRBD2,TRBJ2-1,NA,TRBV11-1,TGTGCCAGCAGCTTAGGGGGACTAGTAGACAATGAGCAGTTCTTC,CASSLGGLVDNEQFF
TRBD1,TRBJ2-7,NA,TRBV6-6,TGTGCCAGCAGTGCCGGGACAGGGAAATACGAGCAGTACTTC,CASSAGTGKYEQYF
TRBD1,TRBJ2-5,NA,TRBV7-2,TGTGCCAGCAGCTTAGCTTCCAGGGGGCGCGCCGAGACCCAGTACTTC,CASSLASRGRAETQYF
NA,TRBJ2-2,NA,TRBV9,TGTGCCAGCAGCGTAGGCCCCTGGGGTAACGGGGAGCTGTTTTTT,CASSVGPWGNGELFF